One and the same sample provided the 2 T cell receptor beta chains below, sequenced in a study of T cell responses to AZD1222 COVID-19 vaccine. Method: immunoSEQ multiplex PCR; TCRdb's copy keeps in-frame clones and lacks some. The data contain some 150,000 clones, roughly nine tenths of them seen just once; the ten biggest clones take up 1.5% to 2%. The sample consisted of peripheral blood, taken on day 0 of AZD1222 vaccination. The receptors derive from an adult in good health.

CDR3 bases: TGTGCCAGCAGCCTAACGACAGTAGCTAACTATGGCTACACCTTC. Translated: CASSLTTVANYGYTF. V and J are TRBV28 and TRBJ1-2, with D perhaps TRBD1 (5 bases). There are 15 residues in the CDR3. From germline, CDR1 is MDHEN and CDR2 SYDVKM. Trimming removed 6 bases at V and 0 bases at J, with 14 bases between.

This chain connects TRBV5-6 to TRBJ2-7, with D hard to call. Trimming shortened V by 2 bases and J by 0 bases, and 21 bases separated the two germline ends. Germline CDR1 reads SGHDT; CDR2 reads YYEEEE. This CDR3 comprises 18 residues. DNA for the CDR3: TGTGCCAGCAGCTTCGCGTCAGTTGGATACATAAACTCCTACGAGCAGTACTTC. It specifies CASSFASVGYINSYEQYF.